These 22 T cell receptor beta chains originate from one sample sequenced in a study of shared clonotypes between healthy human individuals. Produced via immunoSEQ multiplex PCR; TCRdb's table is partial and in-frame only. The data hold 950,000 to 1,100,000 clones, with about 74% observed a single time. Sequencing input: memory CD4+ T cells sorted from blood. Subset specified: CD45RA-negative fraction. All receptors derive from a man between 18 and 29 years old in good health.

The chain employs TRBV6-1 and TRBJ2-3, with 14 bases fitting TRBD2. CDR1 is MNHNS, CDR2 SASEGT, per germline. With V trimmed by 6 bases and J by 5 bases, 4 bases remained unmatched. This CDR3 is 15 amino acids long. The CDR3 sequence is CASRTSGGAGDTQYF. CDR3 nucleotide sequence: TGTGCCAGCAGGACTAGCGGGGGGGCGGGAGATACGCAGTATTTT.

The rearrangement links TRBV6-1 to TRBJ2-5, with a weak D call TRBD2 (6 bases). V lost 6 bases and J 3 bases, leaving 17 bases between the germline ends. CDR1 and CDR2 (germline): MNHNS, SASEGT. This CDR3 spans 15 amino acids. For the CDR3, the DNA is TGTGCCAGCAGCGGGCGGGGTCAAATTGAAGAGACCCAGTACTTC. This encodes CASSGRGQIEETQYF.

A word on this clone: This may be a read error: a much more frequent sequence differs by one nucleotide. The same CDR3 also results from other DNA sequences found in this sample. The chain uses TRBV5-6 and TRBJ2-5; D not resolved. CDR3 size: 11 residues. The germline V gene has CDR1 SGHDT and CDR2 YYEEEE. V lost 4 bases and J lost 2, with 3 bases in between. The CDR3 sequence is CASSLQETQYF. CDR3 bases: TGTGCCAGCAGCCTTCAAGAGACCCAGTACTTC.

This chain uses TRBV6-5 with TRBJ2-7, with TRBD2 matching 7 bases. CDR3 length: 13 amino acids. In germline, CDR1 is MNHEY, CDR2 SVGAGI. The J segment lost 9 bases and the V segment lost 6 bases, leaving 11 bases of the junction unmatched. Here the CDR3 reads CASRGGMALPQYF. The CDR3, as DNA: TGTGCCAGCAGGGGGGGGATGGCGTTGCCGCAGTACTTC.

As concerns this clone: One junction end disagrees with the germline gene, perhaps due to a read error. The chain carries TRBV7-8 and TRBJ1-1; D call uncertain. CDR3 length: 8 residues. Germline CDR1 reads SGHVS; CDR2 reads FQNEAQ. DNA of the CDR3: TGTGCCAGCAGCCCACGGGACTTT. It encodes CASSPRDF.

This clone appeared a few times. J is TRBJ1-1 and V is TRBV30; D is perhaps TRBD1 (5 bases). Trimming left V 2 bases short and J 6 bases short, with 13 bases between. The CDR3 spans 13 residues. Germline-derived CDR1 and CDR2 are GTSNPN and SVGIG (reference sequence). CDR3 amino acids: CAWSLPGKAEAFF. In DNA form, the CDR3 reads TGTGCCTGGAGTCTCCCAGGGAAGGCTGAAGCTTTCTTT.

As for this clone: Just one base apart from a much larger clone, this may be a read error. No conserved phenylalanine or tryptophan is present at the end of the CDR3, so a read error is the likely explanation. V gene TRBV7-2 combines with J gene TRBJ1-2; TRBD1 matches 8 bases. Germline V lookup: CDR1 SGHTA, CDR2 FQGNSA. After removal of 7 bases from V and 8 bases from J, the junction contained 9 bases not matched to a gene. The CDR3 length is 13 residues. CDR3 protein: CASTPTGASGYTI. The DNA of the CDR3 is TGTGCCAGCACCCCGACAGGGGCGAGCGGCTACACCATC.

The V call is TRBV19, the J call TRBJ2-5; D is perhaps TRBD1 (9 bases). There are 18 residues in the CDR3. Trimming left V 6 bases short and J 3 bases short, with 26 bases between. Looked up from germline, CDR1 is LNHDA and CDR2 is SQIVND (reference sequence). The DNA for the CDR3 is TGTGCCAGTAGACGACAGGGGGGAGCGGGGGCGAAGAAAGAGACCCAGTACTTC. Amino acid sequence: CASRRQGGAGAKKETQYF. Full variable domain (rest looked up from reference TRBV19 and TRBJ2-5): DGGITQSPKYLFRKEGQNVTLSCEQNLNHDAMYWYRQDPGQGLRLIYYSQIVNDFQKGDIAEGYSVSREKKESFPLTVTSAQKNPTAFYLCASRRQGGAGAKKETQYFGPGTRLLVL.

This clone was counted many times. J is TRBJ1-2 and V is TRBV2; possible D gene TRBD1, 6 bases. V lost 1 base to trimming and J lost 5 bases, with 8 bases between them. The CDR3 is 13 residues long. Germline assignment: CDR1 SNHLY and CDR2 FYNNEI. In DNA, the CDR3 is TGTGCCAGCAGTGAAGGACAGGAATATGGCTACACCTTC. Its translation: CASSEGQEYGYTF.

This clone showed up just once. The rearrangement links TRBV7-8 to TRBJ2-7; tentative D call: TRBD2 (6 bases). CDR1 SGHVS and CDR2 FQNEAQ come from the germline V gene. This CDR3 region has 15 residues. The V end was cut by 0 bases, the J end by 0 bases, with 9 bases between. This CDR3 is CASSLAAGSSYEQYF. The CDR3 DNA is TGTGCCAGCAGCTTAGCAGCCGGGAGCTCCTACGAGCAGTACTTC.

This chain uses TRBV7-9 with TRBJ2-7; 12 positions agree with TRBD2. Germline CDR1 SEHNR, CDR2 FQNEAQ (reference sequence). The ends lost 5 bases at V and 12 bases at J; junction bases unmatched: 11. The CDR3 length is 14 residues. CDR3 protein: CASSPTSGSSVWYF. CDR3 DNA sequence: TGTGCCAGCAGCCCGACTAGCGGGAGCTCGGTCTGGTACTTC.

The rearrangement joins TRBV5-1 to TRBJ1-4; no clear D gene. Trimming took 0 bases from V and 8 from J, leaving 11 bases between them. The germline CDR1 and CDR2 sequences are SGHRS and YFSETQ. The CDR3 contains 14 residues. DNA for the CDR3: TGCGCCAGCAGCTTGGTAACTTTGGGGGAAAAACTGTTTTTT. Encoded protein: CASSLVTLGEKLFF.

The rearrangement uses TRBV5-1 and TRBJ2-3, with TRBD1 identical over 8 bases. The CDR3 has 15 amino acids. Losses at the gene ends were 3 bases for V and 7 bases for J; bases not matched to a gene: 10. Germline assignment: CDR1 SGHRS and CDR2 YFSETQ. The CDR3 DNA reads as TGCGCCAGCAGCTCAGGGCAGGGGGCATCAAATACGCAGTATTTT. Its protein product is CASSSGQGASNTQYF.

The chain uses TRBV5-4 and TRBJ1-1; a possible D gene is TRBD1 (6 bases). The V end lost 4 bases, the J end lost 3 bases, and 16 bases lay between the germline ends. The germline gives CDR1 SGHNT, CDR2 YYREEE (reference sequence). The CDR3 covers 15 residues. The CDR3 loop reads CASSPGGGQDTEAFF. DNA for the CDR3: TGTGCCAGCAGCCCGGGTGGGGGCCAGGACACTGAAGCTTTCTTT.

This clone was seen a handful of times. The chain carries TRBV7-2 and TRBJ2-1, with 9 bases lining up with TRBD2. The V and J ends lost 6 bases and 7 bases, in that order; junction bases with no gene match: 13. The germline V gene has CDR1 SGHTA and CDR2 FQGNSA. This CDR3 is built from 16 residues. The CDR3 coding sequence is TGTGCCAGCAGGGCCCCTGGGGGGCTAGCGGGGAATGAGCAGTTCTTC. It specifies CASRAPGGLAGNEQFF.

This CDR3 reads CASSPGLAGGTGQYF. CDR3 DNA: TGTGCCAGCAGCCCGGGACTAGCGGGGGGTACGGGGCAGTACTTC. J is TRBJ2-7 and V is TRBV7-2; TRBD2 matches at 15 bases. Germline V gene sequence: CDR1 SGHTA, CDR2 FQGNSA. This CDR3 region has 15 residues. With V trimmed by 5 bases and J by 9 bases, 8 bases remained unmatched.

Only one count was recorded for this clone. The CDR3 coding sequence is TGTGCCAGCACTCAACAGGCTAACACTGAAGCTTTCTTT. This encodes CASTQQANTEAFF. The V gene is TRBV6-1, the J gene TRBJ1-1; D may be TRBD1 (5 bases). The CDR3 extends over 13 amino acids. V lost 7 bases, J lost 2 bases, and 11 bases lay in between. From germline, CDR1 is MNHNS and CDR2 SASEGT.

V gene TRBV7-3 combines with J gene TRBJ2-7; tentative D call: TRBD1 (5 bases). Trimming left V 7 bases short and J 3 bases short, with 13 bases between. Germline CDR1 reads SGHTA; CDR2 reads FQGTGA. The length of the CDR3 is 13 residues. CDR3 in amino acids: CASIHGARYEQYF. In DNA form, the CDR3 reads TGTGCCAGCATTCATGGGGCGCGCTACGAGCAGTACTTC.

This chain uses TRBV5-1 with TRBJ2-1, with 8 bases fitting TRBD2. With 6 bases clipped from V and 5 bases from J, the junction kept 7 bases outside the gene matches. Per germline, CDR1 SGHRS and CDR2 YFSETQ. This CDR3 is 14 amino acids long. The CDR3 region is CASNPFGGDNEQFF. In DNA form, the CDR3 reads TGCGCCAGCAACCCATTCGGGGGGGACAATGAGCAGTTCTTC.

The gene calls are TRBV5-5 and TRBJ1-2; weak D call: TRBD1 (6 bases). Germline V gives CDR1 SGHKS, CDR2 YYEKEE (reference sequence). V gave up 4 bases and J gave up 8 bases, with 12 bases separating them. This CDR3 has 12 residues. CDR3 nucleotides: TGTGCCAGCAGCCCCGGACAGTTCGGCTACACCTTC. Its protein product is CASSPGQFGYTF. The whole variable domain, filled in from reference TRBV5-5 and TRBJ1-2, reads DAGVTQSPTHLIKTRGQQVTLRCSPISGHKSVSWYQQVLGQGPQFIFQYYEKEERGRGNFPDRFSARQFPNYSSELNVNALLLGDSALYLCASSPGQFGYTFGSGTRLTVV.

About this clone itself: This CDR3 is also generated by other DNA sequences in the sample. This sequence joins TRBV7-2 and TRBJ2-3; no clear D. Trimming pared 3 bases from V and 4 bases from J, leaving 8 bases between. Germline CDR1 reads SGHTA; CDR2 reads FQGNSA. The CDR3 is made up of 13 amino acids. CDR3 nucleotides: TGTGCCAGCAGCTTTTCACTCCCAGATACGCAGTATTTT. This codes for CASSFSLPDTQYF.

This clone has only one observation. As DNA, the CDR3 is TGTGCCAGCAGCTTGGCGCTAGCGGGGGCCTACGAGCAGTACTTC. Protein product: CASSLALAGAYEQYF. The gene calls are TRBV5-4 and TRBJ2-7, with 10 positions matching TRBD2. The germline V gene has CDR1 SGHNT and CDR2 YYREEE (reference sequence). V was pared by 0 bases and J by 2 bases, with 2 bases of the junction left unmatched. This CDR3 comprises 15 residues.